A selection of T cell receptor beta chains follows, all from one sample in a study of CD8 T cells in ankylosing spondylitis. From the 5' RACE reads, TCRdb called clonotypes with MiXCR, one entry per CDR3 protein. This table holds about 540,000 distinct CDR3 sequences, 12% found once. The sequenced sample was blood, either unsorted or a sorted T cell fraction (not recorded which). The receptors come from a male donor with ankylosing spondylitis. Each CDR3 is given with its conserved first and last residue. Each record gives: D gene, V gene, J gene, clone size, CDR3 DNA, CDR3 protein. The D gene is left open where the match is weak. The listing skips clone size in some rows; elsewhere it reads once, few, many or a size class.

d_call: NA
v_call: TRBV20-1
j_call: TRBJ2-1
clone_size: NA
cdr3_nt: TGCAGTGCTCGACACAGGAGCTCCTACAATGAGCAGTTCTTC
cdr3_aa: CSARHRSSYNEQFF

d_call: NA
v_call: TRBV20-1
j_call: TRBJ1-5
clone_size: NA
cdr3_nt: TGCAGTGCTAGGGTAACGTACGGGGATTTTAGCAGCAATCAGCCCCAGCATTTT
cdr3_aa: CSARVTYGDFSSNQPQHF

d_call: TRBD2
v_call: TRBV7-8
j_call: TRBJ2-2
clone_size: NA
cdr3_nt: TGTGCCAGCAGACCCGAAGCGGGAGGGTACACCGGGGAGCTGTTTTTT
cdr3_aa: CASRPEAGGYTGELFF

d_call: NA
v_call: TRBV7-2
j_call: TRBJ2-2
clone_size: NA
cdr3_nt: TGTGCCAGCAGCAGAGACGGATTCGCGAACACCGGGGAGCTGTTTTTT
cdr3_aa: CASSRDGFANTGELFF

d_call: TRBD2
v_call: TRBV27
j_call: TRBJ2-1
clone_size: many
cdr3_nt: TGTGCCAGCAGTTTAGGGAGGGGCGGGCCCTCCTACAATGAGCAGTTCTTC
cdr3_aa: CASSLGRGGPSYNEQFF

d_call: TRBD1
v_call: TRBV5-6
j_call: TRBJ2-5
clone_size: NA
cdr3_nt: TGTGCCAGCAGCTTGGAGCAGGGGGCTGTAAAGACCCAGTACTTC
cdr3_aa: CASSLEQGAVKTQYF

d_call: NA
v_call: TRBV12-3/TRBV12-4
j_call: TRBJ2-1
clone_size: many
cdr3_nt: TGTGCCAGCACCCTCGTGCCCAGCGGACCCAATGAGCAGTTCTTC
cdr3_aa: CASTLVPSGPNEQFF

d_call: NA
v_call: TRBV10-3
j_call: TRBJ2-2
clone_size: NA
cdr3_nt: TGTGCCATCAACATCCACGGGGTTGAATCCGGGGAGCTGTTTTTT
cdr3_aa: CAINIHGVESGELFF

d_call: NA
v_call: TRBV5-1
j_call: TRBJ1-2
clone_size: few
cdr3_nt: TGCGCCAGCAGCTTGGGGACAAACCGTCCTAACTATGGCTACACCTTC
cdr3_aa: CASSLGTNRPNYGYTF

d_call: TRBD1
v_call: TRBV20-1
j_call: TRBJ1-1
clone_size: few
cdr3_nt: TGCAGTGCTGCCCAGGGGGCCTCTGAAGCTTTCTTT
cdr3_aa: CSAAQGASEAFF

d_call: NA
v_call: TRBV6-5
j_call: TRBJ2-2
clone_size: few
cdr3_nt: TGTGCCAGCAGTTACTCAACAGGGGACTATGGCGGGGAGCTGTTTTTT
cdr3_aa: CASSYSTGDYGGELFF

d_call: TRBD2
v_call: TRBV5-1
j_call: TRBJ2-5
clone_size: NA
cdr3_nt: TGCGCCAGCAGCTCCGACCCGGGAGGAAGAGAGACCCAGTACTTC
cdr3_aa: CASSSDPGGRETQYF

d_call: NA
v_call: TRBV6-5
j_call: TRBJ1-6
clone_size: once
cdr3_nt: TGTGCCAGCAGATTATCGACCGGGGGATATAATTCACCCCTCCACTTT
cdr3_aa: CASRLSTGGYNSPLHF

d_call: TRBD1
v_call: TRBV3-1
j_call: TRBJ2-2
clone_size: many
cdr3_nt: TGTGCCAGCAGCCTAGGACAGGGGGAATACACCGGGGAGCTGTTTTTT
cdr3_aa: CASSLGQGEYTGELFF

d_call: NA
v_call: TRBV7-6
j_call: TRBJ2-7
clone_size: few
cdr3_nt: TGTGCCAGCAGCTTAGAGGGCGGAAGCCAGCCCTACGAGCAGTACTTC
cdr3_aa: CASSLEGGSQPYEQYF

d_call: NA
v_call: TRBV9
j_call: TRBJ2-3
clone_size: NA
cdr3_nt: TGTGCCAGCAGCGTAGATTTGAGCGGGAGCACAGATACGCAGTATTTT
cdr3_aa: CASSVDLSGSTDTQYF

d_call: TRBD1
v_call: TRBV12-3/TRBV12-4
j_call: TRBJ2-6
clone_size: NA
cdr3_nt: TGTGCCAGCAGGTACCGGGACAGGGGGCTGACTGGGGCCAACGTCCTGACTTTC
cdr3_aa: CASRYRDRGLTGANVLTF

d_call: NA
v_call: TRBV20-1
j_call: TRBJ2-1
clone_size: few
cdr3_nt: TGCAGTGCGGGCCCCGACAGCGGCGAGTTCTTC
cdr3_aa: CSAGPDSGEFF

d_call: NA
v_call: TRBV11-2
j_call: TRBJ1-5
clone_size: NA
cdr3_nt: TGTGCCAGCAGCTTAGGTAATGCGGATCAGCCCCAGCATTTT
cdr3_aa: CASSLGNADQPQHF

d_call: NA
v_call: TRBV2
j_call: TRBJ1-1
clone_size: many
cdr3_nt: TGTGCCAGCAGTGAAGCTCCGATCTCGGGTTTT
cdr3_aa: CASSEAPISGF

d_call: NA
v_call: TRBV11-3
j_call: TRBJ2-1
clone_size: NA
cdr3_nt: TGTGCCAGCAGCCCCGCGGAGATTTACAATGAGCAGTTCTTC
cdr3_aa: CASSPAEIYNEQFF

d_call: NA
v_call: TRBV9
j_call: TRBJ2-1
clone_size: many
cdr3_nt: TGTGCCAGCAGCCCGTTAAGGGGCGCGTCCTACAATGAGCAGTTCTTC
cdr3_aa: CASSPLRGASYNEQFF

d_call: NA
v_call: TRBV20-1
j_call: TRBJ1-1
clone_size: NA
cdr3_nt: TGCAGTGTTGTGTTACAGGGTGGGACTGAAGCTTTCTTT
cdr3_aa: CSVVLQGGTEAFF

d_call: NA
v_call: TRBV29-1
j_call: TRBJ1-3
clone_size: NA
cdr3_nt: TGCAGCGTTACTAGAGATATTGGAAACACCATATATTTT
cdr3_aa: CSVTRDIGNTIYF

d_call: TRBD2
v_call: TRBV5-1
j_call: TRBJ2-1
clone_size: NA
cdr3_nt: TGCGCCAGCAGCTCTTCTAGCGGGAGGGCCGACAATGAGCAGTTCTTC
cdr3_aa: CASSSSSGRADNEQFF

d_call: NA
v_call: TRBV20-1
j_call: TRBJ2-3
clone_size: NA
cdr3_nt: TGCAGTGCCTACGGGGAGGGCACAGATACGCAGTATTTT
cdr3_aa: CSAYGEGTDTQYF

d_call: NA
v_call: TRBV6-1
j_call: TRBJ2-3
clone_size: NA
cdr3_nt: TGTGCCAGCAGTGAAAGGGGTGGTGAAGATACGCAGTATTTT
cdr3_aa: CASSERGGEDTQYF

d_call: NA
v_call: TRBV5-5
j_call: TRBJ2-2
clone_size: NA
cdr3_nt: TGTGCCAGCAGAGGGCTGTCAACCGGGGAGCTGTTTTTT
cdr3_aa: CASRGLSTGELFF

d_call: TRBD1
v_call: TRBV20-1
j_call: TRBJ2-1
clone_size: NA
cdr3_nt: TGCAGTGCTAGGGGTCAGGGGGCAATAGATGAGCAGTTCTTC
cdr3_aa: CSARGQGAIDEQFF

d_call: TRBD2
v_call: TRBV2
j_call: TRBJ2-5
clone_size: few
cdr3_nt: TGTGCCAGCGGGCAGAATCTAGCGGGAGAGACCCAGTACTTC
cdr3_aa: CASGQNLAGETQYF

d_call: TRBD1
v_call: TRBV24-1
j_call: TRBJ2-5
clone_size: NA
cdr3_nt: TGTGCCACCAGTGACCTGGACAGGGGCCAAGAGACCCAGTACTTC
cdr3_aa: CATSDLDRGQETQYF

d_call: NA
v_call: TRBV11-3
j_call: TRBJ2-1
clone_size: NA
cdr3_nt: TGTGCCAGCAGCTCCACAGGTGAGCAGTTCTTC
cdr3_aa: CASSSTGEQFF

d_call: NA
v_call: TRBV29-1
j_call: TRBJ1-1
clone_size: many
cdr3_nt: TGCAGCGCCAATTGGTGGGGAGAGGGGACTGAAGCTTTCTTT
cdr3_aa: CSANWWGEGTEAFF

d_call: NA
v_call: TRBV5-1
j_call: TRBJ1-1
clone_size: many
cdr3_nt: TGCGCCAGCAGCTTGGCGGGGGCATACACTGAAGCTTTCTTT
cdr3_aa: CASSLAGAYTEAFF

d_call: NA
v_call: TRBV12-3/TRBV12-4
j_call: TRBJ1-1
clone_size: NA
cdr3_nt: TGTGCCAGCAGTTTAGCGCGGAGAGGAAACACTGAAGCTTTCTTT
cdr3_aa: CASSLARRGNTEAFF

d_call: TRBD2
v_call: TRBV5-6
j_call: TRBJ2-5
clone_size: few
cdr3_nt: TGTGCCAGCAGCTTGGGACTAGCGGGAGGGGGGCAAGAGACCCAGTACTTC
cdr3_aa: CASSLGLAGGGQETQYF

d_call: NA
v_call: TRBV9
j_call: TRBJ1-4
clone_size: NA
cdr3_nt: TGTGCCAGCAGCGTAGCTGTGGGGTTTCGTGAAAAACTGTTTTTT
cdr3_aa: CASSVAVGFREKLFF

d_call: NA
v_call: TRBV7-2
j_call: TRBJ2-2
clone_size: many
cdr3_nt: TGTGCCAGCAGCTTAGAACTAGCCTCCGAGAGGCTGTTTTTT
cdr3_aa: CASSLELASERLFF

d_call: TRBD1
v_call: TRBV20-1
j_call: TRBJ2-1
clone_size: NA
cdr3_nt: TGCAGTGCGACGGGACAGGATGCTGAGCAGTTCTTC
cdr3_aa: CSATGQDAEQFF

d_call: TRBD1
v_call: TRBV29-1
j_call: TRBJ1-2
clone_size: NA
cdr3_nt: TGCAGCGTTGAGGGACAGGGGTCCTATGGCTACACCTTC
cdr3_aa: CSVEGQGSYGYTF

d_call: NA
v_call: TRBV12-3/TRBV12-4
j_call: TRBJ2-1
clone_size: few
cdr3_nt: TGTGCCAGCAAGAAGAGCTCCTACAATGAGCAGTTCTTC
cdr3_aa: CASKKSSYNEQFF

d_call: TRBD2
v_call: TRBV24-1
j_call: TRBJ2-1
clone_size: few
cdr3_nt: TGTGCCACCAGTGACGCACTAGCGGGAGGGCCCTCCTACAATGAGCAGTTCTTC
cdr3_aa: CATSDALAGGPSYNEQFF